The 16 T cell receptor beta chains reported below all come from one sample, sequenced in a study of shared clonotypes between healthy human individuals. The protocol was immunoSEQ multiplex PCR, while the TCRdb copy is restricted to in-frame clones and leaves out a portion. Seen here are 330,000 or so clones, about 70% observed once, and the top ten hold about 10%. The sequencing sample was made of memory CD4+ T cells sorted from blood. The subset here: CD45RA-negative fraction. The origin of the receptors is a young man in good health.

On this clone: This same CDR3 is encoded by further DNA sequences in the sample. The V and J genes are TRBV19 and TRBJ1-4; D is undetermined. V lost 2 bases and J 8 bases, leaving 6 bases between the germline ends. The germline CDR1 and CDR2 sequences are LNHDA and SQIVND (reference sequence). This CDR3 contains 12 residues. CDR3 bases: TGTGCCAGTAGTATATCGAGGGAAAAACTGTTTTTT. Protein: CASSISREKLFF.

The CDR3 protein is CSGLGGRGYDEQFF. CDR3 coding DNA: TGCAGCGGCCTAGGGGGCAGGGGGTATGATGAGCAGTTCTTC. The rearrangement joins TRBV29-1 to TRBJ2-1; 7 bases map to TRBD1. Germline V CDR1 and CDR2: SQVTM, ANQGSEA. The trim removed 7 bases at V and 8 bases at J, leaving 14 bases unmatched. The CDR3 runs 14 residues.

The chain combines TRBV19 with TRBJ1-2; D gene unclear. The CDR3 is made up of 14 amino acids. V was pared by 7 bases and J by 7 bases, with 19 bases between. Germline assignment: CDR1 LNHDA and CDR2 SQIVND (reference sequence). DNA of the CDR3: TGTGCCAGTACCCCCCCGGGCCCGTGGGGTGGCTACACCTTC. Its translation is CASTPPGPWGGYTF. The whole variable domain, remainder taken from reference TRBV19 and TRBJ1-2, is DGGITQSPKYLFRKEGQNVTLSCEQNLNHDAMYWYRQDPGQGLRLIYYSQIVNDFQKGDIAEGYSVSREKKESFPLTVTSAQKNPTAFYLCASTPPGPWGGYTFGSGTRLTVV.

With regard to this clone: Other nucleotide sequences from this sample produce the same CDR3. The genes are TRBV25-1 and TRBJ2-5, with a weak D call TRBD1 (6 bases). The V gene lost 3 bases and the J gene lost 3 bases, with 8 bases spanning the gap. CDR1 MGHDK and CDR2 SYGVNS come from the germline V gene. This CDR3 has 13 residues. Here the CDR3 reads CASSDRTEETQYF. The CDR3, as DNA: TGTGCCAGCAGTGACAGGACAGAAGAGACCCAGTACTTC.

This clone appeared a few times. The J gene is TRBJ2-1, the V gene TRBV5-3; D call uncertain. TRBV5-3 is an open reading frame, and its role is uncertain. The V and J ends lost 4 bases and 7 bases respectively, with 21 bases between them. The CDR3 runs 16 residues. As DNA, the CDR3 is TGTGCCAGAAGCCCGGCAAAACAGCCGGAAGGGAATGAGCAGTTCTTC. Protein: CARSPAKQPEGNEQFF.

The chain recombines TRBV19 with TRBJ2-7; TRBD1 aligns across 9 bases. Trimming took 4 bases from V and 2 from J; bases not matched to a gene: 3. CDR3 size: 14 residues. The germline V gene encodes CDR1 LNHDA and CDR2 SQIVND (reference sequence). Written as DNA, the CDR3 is TGTGCCAGTAGTACCGGACAGGGGCCCTACGAGCAGTACTTC. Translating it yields CASSTGQGPYEQYF.

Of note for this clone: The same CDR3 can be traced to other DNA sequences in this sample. The CDR3 region is CASSVGTGELFF. The CDR3 nucleotides read TGTGCCAGCAGCGTAGGGACCGGGGAGCTGTTTTTT. The chain joins TRBV9 to TRBJ2-2; D gene ambiguous. This CDR3 region has 12 residues. With 0 bases removed from V and 5 bases from J, the gap between germline ends came to 2 bases. Germline-derived CDR1 and CDR2 are SGDLS and YYNGEE.

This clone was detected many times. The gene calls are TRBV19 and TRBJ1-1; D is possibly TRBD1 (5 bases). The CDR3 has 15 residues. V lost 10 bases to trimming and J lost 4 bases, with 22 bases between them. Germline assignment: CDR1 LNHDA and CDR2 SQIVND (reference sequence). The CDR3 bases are TGTGCCACCAAGTCCGGGGGTCCCTCCCTCACTGAAGCTTTCTTT. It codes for CATKSGGPSLTEAFF.

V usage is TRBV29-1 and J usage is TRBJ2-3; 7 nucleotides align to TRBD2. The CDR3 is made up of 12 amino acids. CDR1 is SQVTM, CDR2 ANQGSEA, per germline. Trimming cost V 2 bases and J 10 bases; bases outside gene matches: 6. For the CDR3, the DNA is TGCAGCGTTGAATCGCGGGAGTGGTCGCAGTATTTT. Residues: CSVESREWSQYF.

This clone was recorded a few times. In DNA form, the CDR3 reads TGTGCCAGCAGTTCCGAACAGGTTGCAGGGCATACGCAGTATTTT. Translated, it gives CASSSEQVAGHTQYF. V usage is TRBV28 and J usage is TRBJ2-3; the D gene is possibly TRBD1 (5 bases). The CDR3 consists of 15 residues. Germline CDR1 reads MDHEN; CDR2 reads SYDVKM. The V gene lost 4 bases and the J gene lost 7 bases, with 18 bases spanning the gap.

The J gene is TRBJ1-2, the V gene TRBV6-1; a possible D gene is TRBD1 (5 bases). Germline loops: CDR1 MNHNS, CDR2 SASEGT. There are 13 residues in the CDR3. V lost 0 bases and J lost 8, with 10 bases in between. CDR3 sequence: CASSEAGTWGYTF. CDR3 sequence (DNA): TGTGCCAGCAGTGAAGCTGGGACGTGGGGCTACACCTTC.

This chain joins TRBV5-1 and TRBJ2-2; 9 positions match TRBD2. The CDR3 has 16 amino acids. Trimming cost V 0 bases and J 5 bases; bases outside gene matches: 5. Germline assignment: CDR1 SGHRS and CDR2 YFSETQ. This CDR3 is CASSLGSGSFTGELFF. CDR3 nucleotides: TGCGCCAGCAGCTTGGGTAGCGGGAGTTTTACCGGGGAGCTGTTTTTT.

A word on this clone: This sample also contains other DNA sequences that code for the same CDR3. The CDR3 region has the DNA TGTGCCAGCAGCTTGGGTGGGGGCAATCAGCCCCAGCATTTT. Residues: CASSLGGGNQPQHF. V is TRBV5-5 and J is TRBJ1-5; no clear D gene. The CDR3 is 14 amino acids. Germline-derived CDR1 and CDR2 are SGHKS and YYEKEE (reference sequence). Trimming took off 0 bases at V and 2 bases at J, with 6 bases between the two ends.

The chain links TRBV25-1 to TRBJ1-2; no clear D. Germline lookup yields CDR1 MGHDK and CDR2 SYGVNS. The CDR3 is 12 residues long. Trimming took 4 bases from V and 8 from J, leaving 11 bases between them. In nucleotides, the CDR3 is TGTGCCAGCAGTGGAGTCGTGCTGGGCTACACCTTC. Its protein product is CASSGVVLGYTF.

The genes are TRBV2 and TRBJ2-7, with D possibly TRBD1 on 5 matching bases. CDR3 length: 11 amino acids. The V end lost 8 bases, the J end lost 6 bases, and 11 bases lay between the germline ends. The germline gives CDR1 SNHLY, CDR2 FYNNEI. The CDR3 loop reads CASAYRGEQYF. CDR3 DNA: TGTGCCAGCGCCTATAGGGGCGAGCAGTACTTC.

The CDR3 region is CAISESTKVDWPQETQYF. CDR3 nucleotide sequence: TGTGCCATCAGTGAGTCGACGAAGGTAGACTGGCCTCAAGAGACCCAGTACTTC. The chain has TRBV10-3 and TRBJ2-5; D unclear. Trimming cost V 0 bases and J 2 bases, with 19 bases left between them. The CDR3 spans 18 residues. The V gene's germline CDR1 is ENHRY and CDR2 SYGVKD.